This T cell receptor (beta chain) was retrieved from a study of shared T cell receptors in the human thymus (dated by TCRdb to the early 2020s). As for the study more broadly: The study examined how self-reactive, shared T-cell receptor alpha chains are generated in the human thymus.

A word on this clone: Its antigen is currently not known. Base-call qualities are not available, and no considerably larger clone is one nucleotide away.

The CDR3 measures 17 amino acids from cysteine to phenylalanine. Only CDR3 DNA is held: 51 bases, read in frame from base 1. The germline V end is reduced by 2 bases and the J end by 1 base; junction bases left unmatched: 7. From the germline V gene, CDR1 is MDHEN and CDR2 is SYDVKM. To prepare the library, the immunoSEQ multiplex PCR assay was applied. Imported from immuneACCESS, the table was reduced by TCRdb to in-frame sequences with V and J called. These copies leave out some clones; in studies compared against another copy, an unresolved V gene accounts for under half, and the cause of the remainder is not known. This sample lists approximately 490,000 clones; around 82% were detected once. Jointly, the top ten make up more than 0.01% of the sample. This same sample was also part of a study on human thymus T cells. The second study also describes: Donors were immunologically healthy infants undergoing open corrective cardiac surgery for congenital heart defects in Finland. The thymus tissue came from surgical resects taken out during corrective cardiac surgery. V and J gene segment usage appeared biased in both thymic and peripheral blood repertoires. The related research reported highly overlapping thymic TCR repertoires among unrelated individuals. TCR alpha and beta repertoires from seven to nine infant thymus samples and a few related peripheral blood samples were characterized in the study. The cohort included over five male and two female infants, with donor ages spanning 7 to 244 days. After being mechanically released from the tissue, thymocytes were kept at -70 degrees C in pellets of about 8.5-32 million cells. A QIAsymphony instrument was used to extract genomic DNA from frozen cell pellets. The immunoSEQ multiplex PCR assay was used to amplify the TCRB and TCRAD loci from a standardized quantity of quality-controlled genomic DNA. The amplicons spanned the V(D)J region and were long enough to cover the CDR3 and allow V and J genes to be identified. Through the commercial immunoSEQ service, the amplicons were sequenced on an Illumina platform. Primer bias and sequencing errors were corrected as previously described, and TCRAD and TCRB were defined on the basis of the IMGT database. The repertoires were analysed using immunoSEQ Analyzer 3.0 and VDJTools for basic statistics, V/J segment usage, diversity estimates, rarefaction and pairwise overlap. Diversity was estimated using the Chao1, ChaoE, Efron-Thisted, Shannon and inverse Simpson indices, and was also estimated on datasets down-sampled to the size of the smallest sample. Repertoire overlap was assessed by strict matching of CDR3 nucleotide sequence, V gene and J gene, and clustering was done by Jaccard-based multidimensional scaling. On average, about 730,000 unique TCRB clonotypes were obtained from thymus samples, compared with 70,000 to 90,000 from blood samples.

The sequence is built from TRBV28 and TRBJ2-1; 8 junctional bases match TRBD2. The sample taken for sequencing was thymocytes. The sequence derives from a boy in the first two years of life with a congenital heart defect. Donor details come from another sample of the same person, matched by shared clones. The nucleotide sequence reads TGTGCCAGCAGTTTAGTCGGCGGGAGGATTTCCTACAATGAGCAGTTCTTC. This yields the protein CASSLVGGRISYNEQFF.